One and the same sample provided the 6 T cell receptor beta chains below, sequenced in a study of T cell repertoires in cytomegalovirus infection. TCRdb reanalysed the reads using MiXCR and keeps one entry per CDR3 protein. The table has 700,000 to 850,000 distinct CDR3 sequences, 30% to 35% seen once. Their antigens remain unidentified. The material was cultured CD8+ T cells from PBMCs, obtained from culture after CMV antigen stimulation. The source of these receptors is a human donor in good health (CMV status not recorded). Some clones in this sample may be carry-over from other donors' samples.

This clonotype was counted a few times. The V call is TRBV5-6, the J call TRBJ2-1; D remains unclear. CDR1 is SGHDT, CDR2 YYEEEE, per germline. This CDR3 region has 14 residues. Deletions cut 0 bases from V and 10 bases from J, with 14 bases between. The CDR3 region has the DNA TGTGCCAGCAGCTTGGCCGATCACCCCCACGAGCAGTTCTTC. Protein product: CASSLADHPHEQFF. Drawing the rest from reference TRBV5-6 and TRBJ2-1, the complete variable domain is DAGVTQSPTHLIKTRGQQVTLRCSPKSGHDTVSWYQQALGQGPQFIFQYYEEEERQRGNFPDRFSGHQFPNYSSELNVNALLLGDSALYLCASSLADHPHEQFFGPGTRLTVL.

This clonotype was detected many times. This chain links TRBV20-1 with TRBJ1-1; no clear D. CDR3 length: 15 amino acids. The germline gives CDR1 DFQATT, CDR2 SNEGSKA (reference sequence). Trimming removed 0 bases from V and 5 bases from J, with 16 bases in between. Here the CDR3 reads CSARDAGLTRTEAFF. CDR3 bases: TGCAGTGCTAGAGATGCAGGCCTAACTAGGACTGAAGCTTTCTTT.

The gene calls are TRBV20-1 and TRBJ2-3; the match to TRBD1 covers 7 bases. CDR1 DFQATT and CDR2 SNEGSKA come from the germline V gene (reference sequence). The V and J ends lost 6 bases and 2 bases, in that order; junction bases with no gene match: 11. This CDR3 region has 15 residues. The chain's CDR3 is CSADSPGGDTDTQYF. The CDR3 DNA follows: TGCAGTGCAGACAGCCCAGGGGGAGACACAGATACGCAGTATTTT.

The chain has TRBV6-2 or TRBV6-3 and TRBJ2-7; D remains ambiguous. Trimming left V 4 bases short and J 3 bases short, with 7 bases between. Looked up from germline, CDR1 is MNHEY and CDR2 is SVGEGT. The CDR3 extends over 12 amino acids. The CDR3 spells CASSSINYEQYV. The CDR3 nucleotides read TGTGCCAGCAGTTCAATCAACTACGAGCAGTACGTC.

The rearrangement links TRBV6-1 to TRBJ1-5; D gene unclear. The V gene's germline CDR1 is MNHNS and CDR2 SASEGT. The CDR3 runs to 16 residues. Trimming pared 4 bases from V and 0 bases from J, leaving 13 bases between. For the CDR3, the DNA is TGTGCCAGCAGTGGGACGGTTGATTTTAGCAATCAGCCCCAGCATTTT. Amino acids: CASSGTVDFSNQPQHF.

The V gene is TRBV15, the J gene TRBJ2-7, with D possibly matching TRBD2 (5 bases). The CDR3 runs 14 residues. In germline, CDR1 is LNHNV, CDR2 YYDKDF (reference sequence). Trimming cost V 0 bases and J 5 bases, with 11 bases left between them. CDR3 DNA sequence: TGTGCCACCAGCAGAGATGCGACTAACCACGAGCAGTACGTC. The encoded protein is CATSRDATNHEQYV.